The entry below gives a single T cell receptor (beta chain) sequence along with its context. An end of the junction does not agree with germline; a read error may underlie this. TCRdb used MiXCR to reprocess the multiplex PCR reads, holding one entry per CDR3 protein. The repertoire has approximately 210,000 distinct CDR3 sequences, approximately 31% of them found once; the top ten carry roughly 1.5%. The data were obtained in a study of breast tumors, draining lymph nodes, adjacent tissues. CDR1 is MGHRA, CDR2 YSYEKL, per germline. The CDR3 runs to 9 residues. The lymph nodes were axillary draining lymph nodes from breast cancer patients.

The sequence was obtained from a female donor with breast cancer. Some clones in this sample may be carry-over from other donors' samples. Sequences were obtained from axillary lymph node tissue. The V gene is TRBV4-1, the J gene TRBJ2-5; D perhaps matches TRBD2 (6 bases). CDR3 in DNA: TGCGCCAGCAGCCAGGACTACTTATTC. Amino acid sequence: CASSQDYLF.